Given below is one TCR beta chain in context. What it binds is not known. The CDR3 is 13 amino acids. Trimming pared 4 bases from V and 8 bases from J, leaving 14 bases between. CDR1 and CDR2 (germline): LNHDA, SQIVND (reference sequence). This entry comes from a study of a mutant IDH1 vaccine in newly diagnosed glioma. For the study at large: Previous treatment comprised radiotherapy, temozolomide, or both, mostly both.

The protocol was immunoSEQ multiplex PCR, while the TCRdb copy is restricted to in-frame clones and leaves out a portion. This sample has 30,000 to 35,000 clones, with 87% found just once. Regarding time point: week 47, end of study. One vaccine dose held 300 ug of mutant IDH1 20-mer peptide and came with topical imiquimod. The source is a woman between 25 and 40 years old with glioma. The chain joins TRBV19 to TRBJ1-1, with D maybe TRBD1 (6 bases). The input for sequencing was PBMCs, taken from a glioma patient whose treatment included an IDH1 peptide vaccine. The CDR3 nucleotides are TGTGCCAGTAGTACTACAGGGTTTGGAGAAGCTTTCTTT. This translates into CASSTTGFGEAFF. Drawing the rest from reference TRBV19 and TRBJ1-1, the complete variable domain is DGGITQSPKYLFRKEGQNVTLSCEQNLNHDAMYWYRQDPGQGLRLIYYSQIVNDFQKGDIAEGYSVSREKKESFPLTVTSAQKNPTAFYLCASSTTGFGEAFFGQGTRLTVV.